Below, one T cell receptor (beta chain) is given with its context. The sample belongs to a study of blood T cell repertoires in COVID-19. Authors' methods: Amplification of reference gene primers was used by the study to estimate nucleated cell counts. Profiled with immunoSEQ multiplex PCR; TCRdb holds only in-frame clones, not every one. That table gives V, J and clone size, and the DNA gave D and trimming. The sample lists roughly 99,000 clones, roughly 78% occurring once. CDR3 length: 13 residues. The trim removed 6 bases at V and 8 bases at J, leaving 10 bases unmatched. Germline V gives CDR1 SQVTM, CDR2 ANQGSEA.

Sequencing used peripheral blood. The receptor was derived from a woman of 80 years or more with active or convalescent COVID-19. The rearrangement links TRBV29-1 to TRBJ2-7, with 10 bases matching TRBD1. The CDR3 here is CSVQDRGGEKQYF. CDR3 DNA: TGCAGCGTCCAGGACAGGGGGGGTGAGAAGCAGTACTTC.